The clone carrying this T cell receptor (beta chain) has a handful of counts. TCRdb independently ran MiXCR on the RACE reads; one entry per CDR3 protein. The sample holds under 200,000 distinct CDR3 sequences; roughly 26% are singletons and the top ten take 2% to 2.5%. The germline CDR1 and CDR2 sequences are GTSNPN and SVGIG (reference sequence). This CDR3 is built from 11 residues. V lost 8 bases, J lost 1 base, and 8 bases lay in between. The sample comes from a study of human T cells and chemical hapten exposure. As to time point: patch test 3, about 24 weeks after DPC sensitization. Treatment reported: therapeutic diphenylcyclopropenone sensitization with weekly scalp DPC.

The sample in question was whole blood, obtained in connection with sensitization to the hapten diphenylcyclopropenone (DPC). The chain links TRBV30 to TRBJ1-1, with D possibly TRBD1 on 5 matching bases. This receptor was taken from a woman under 30 with alopecia areata. Some clones in this sample may be carry-over from other donors' samples. Here the CDR3 reads CAGGENTEAFF. DNA of the CDR3: TGTGCCGGGGGGGAGAACACTGAAGCTTTCTTT.